This entry concerns a single T cell receptor beta chain. Clones were sequenced by immunoSEQ multiplex PCR, and TCRdb holds only the in-frame ones, with some missing. The table includes 48,000 or so clones, approximately 88% detected once. V gave up 2 bases and J gave up 5 bases, with 6 bases separating them. Germline CDR1 and CDR2: ENHRY and SYGVKD. The CDR3 extends over 12 amino acids. These data belong to a study of T cell changes during pregnancy in multiple sclerosis. This sequence joins TRBV10-3 and TRBJ2-5, with no clear D. The starting material was CD4+ T cells from peripheral blood mononuclear cells, obtained in the second trimester of pregnancy. This TCR was sampled from a female donor with multiple sclerosis, enrolled in a pregnancy study. The CDR3: CAISENSETQYF. The DNA for the CDR3 is TGTGCCATCAGTGAGAACAGCGAGACCCAGTACTTC.